These 10 T cell receptor beta chains share one sample of origin, sequenced in a study of OX40 agonist ivuxolimab in advanced cancers. The repertoire was sequenced with immunoSEQ multiplex PCR; TCRdb's copy has only in-frame clones and lacks some. The sample yields roughly 48,000 clones, approximately 87% seen once. Specimen: CD4+ or CD8+ T cells sorted from blood, collected in a trial of the OX40 agonist ivuxolimab. The receptors come from an adult with an advanced solid tumor such as melanoma, head and neck, liver or kidney cancer.

This clone was recorded once. The V call is TRBV27, the J call TRBJ1-2, with TRBD1 matching over 9 bases. J was trimmed by 0 bases and V by 5 bases; bases with no gene match: 4. The length of the CDR3 is 15 residues. Germline lookup yields CDR1 MNHEY and CDR2 SMNVEV (reference sequence). Here the CDR3 reads CASSAGQGANYGYTF. The DNA for the CDR3 is TGTGCCAGCAGTGCGGGACAGGGTGCTAACTATGGCTACACCTTC.

V usage is TRBV11-2 and J usage is TRBJ2-7, with 7 bases fitting TRBD1. The germline V gene has CDR1 SGHAT and CDR2 FQNNGV. Trimming cost V 5 bases and J 3 bases; bases outside gene matches: 13. This CDR3 region has 16 residues. The CDR3 DNA follows: TGTGCCAGCAGCCCCGTAAGCTTCAGGGGGAACTACGAGCAGTACTTC. Translating gives CASSPVSFRGNYEQYF.

This rearrangement joins TRBV2 to TRBJ2-7, with TRBD1 matching 9 bases. Germline CDR1 is SNHLY and CDR2 is FYNNEI. The CDR3 is 16 amino acids. V lost 1 base, J lost 7 bases, and 11 bases stayed unmatched. The chain's CDR3 is CASSEVRGQGSREQYF. The CDR3 DNA is TGTGCCAGCAGTGAAGTGCGGGGACAGGGATCGCGAGAGCAGTACTTC.

By share, this clone ranks as large. CDR3 loop: CASSLTAGNYGYTF. CDR3 bases: TGTGCCAGCAGCTTAACGGCAGGGAACTATGGCTACACCTTC. The chain employs TRBV11-2 and TRBJ1-2, with D tentatively TRBD1 (5 bases). The CDR3 is 14 residues long. V gave up 2 bases and J gave up 2 bases, with 9 bases separating them. Germline loops: CDR1 SGHAT, CDR2 FQNNGV.

This sequence joins TRBV29-1 and TRBJ1-2; D ambiguous. CDR3 length: 13 residues. The germline CDR1 and CDR2 sequences are SQVTM and ANQGSEA. The V end lost 2 bases, the J end lost 2 bases, and 9 bases lay between the germline ends. The CDR3 sequence is CSVEPGVNYGYTF. Written as DNA, the CDR3 is TGCAGCGTTGAACCCGGGGTGAACTATGGCTACACCTTC. Full variable domain (remainder filled in from reference TRBV29-1 and TRBJ1-2): SAVISQKPSRDICQRGTSLTIQCQVDSQVTMMFWYRQQPGQSLTLIATANQGSEATYESGFVIDKFPISRPNLTFSTLTVSNMSPEDSSIYLCSVEPGVNYGYTFGSGTRLTVV.

The rearrangement joins TRBV7-2 to TRBJ1-2; D remains unclear. The germline V gene encodes CDR1 SGHTA and CDR2 FQGNSA. V was clipped by 5 bases and J by 5 bases, with 18 bases between them. This CDR3 region has 15 residues. The CDR3 region has the DNA TGTGCCAGCAGCGGCTTTGGGGATATCTTGTATGGCTACACCTTC. This sequence encodes CASSGFGDILYGYTF. The variable domain in full, completed from reference TRBV7-2 and TRBJ1-2, reads GAGVSQSPSNKVTEKGKDVELRCDPISGHTALYWYRQSLGQGLEFLIYFQGNSAPDKSGLPSDRFSAERTGGSVSTLTIQRTQQEDSAVYLCASSGFGDILYGYTFGSGTRLTVV.

The chain recombines TRBV13 with TRBJ2-3; 8 nucleotides match TRBD2. V shed 0 bases and J 6 bases; nucleotides not matched to a gene: 8. This CDR3 is built from 16 residues. The germline gives CDR1 PRHDT, CDR2 FYEKMQ (reference sequence). The CDR3 here is CASSLGSAGGADTQYF. CDR3 DNA sequence: TGTGCCAGCAGCTTAGGCAGTGCGGGGGGAGCTGATACGCAGTATTTT.

The chain carries TRBV7-9 and TRBJ2-4, with TRBD1 as a possible D gene (6 bases). With 5 bases removed from V and 6 bases from J, the gap between germline ends came to 23 bases. This CDR3 comprises 17 residues. Germline V CDR1 and CDR2: SEHNR, FQNEAQ (reference sequence). As DNA, the CDR3 is TGTGCCAGCAGCCTTCTCGACCGTCGGGACATGGTAAACATTCAGTACTTC. Translated, it gives CASSLLDRRDMVNIQYF.

The chain links TRBV7-3 to TRBJ2-2; TRBD2 matches at 9 bases. CDR3 length equals 19 residues. The V segment lost 0 bases and the J segment 0 bases; nucleotides outside the gene matches: 8. In germline, CDR1 is SGHTA, CDR2 FQGTGA. Here the CDR3 reads CASSLTASSGATNTGELFF. CDR3 in DNA: TGTGCCAGCAGCTTAACTGCTTCTAGCGGGGCTACGAACACCGGGGAGCTGTTTTTT.

The chain recombines TRBV11-1 with TRBJ2-2; D ambiguous. CDR3 length equals 12 residues. Trimming cost V 5 bases and J 6 bases, with 7 bases left between them. In germline, CDR1 is SGHAT, CDR2 FQDESV (reference sequence). The CDR3 DNA is TGTGCCAGCAGCCCCCCTCCCGGGGAGCTGTTTTTT. It codes for CASSPPPGELFF.